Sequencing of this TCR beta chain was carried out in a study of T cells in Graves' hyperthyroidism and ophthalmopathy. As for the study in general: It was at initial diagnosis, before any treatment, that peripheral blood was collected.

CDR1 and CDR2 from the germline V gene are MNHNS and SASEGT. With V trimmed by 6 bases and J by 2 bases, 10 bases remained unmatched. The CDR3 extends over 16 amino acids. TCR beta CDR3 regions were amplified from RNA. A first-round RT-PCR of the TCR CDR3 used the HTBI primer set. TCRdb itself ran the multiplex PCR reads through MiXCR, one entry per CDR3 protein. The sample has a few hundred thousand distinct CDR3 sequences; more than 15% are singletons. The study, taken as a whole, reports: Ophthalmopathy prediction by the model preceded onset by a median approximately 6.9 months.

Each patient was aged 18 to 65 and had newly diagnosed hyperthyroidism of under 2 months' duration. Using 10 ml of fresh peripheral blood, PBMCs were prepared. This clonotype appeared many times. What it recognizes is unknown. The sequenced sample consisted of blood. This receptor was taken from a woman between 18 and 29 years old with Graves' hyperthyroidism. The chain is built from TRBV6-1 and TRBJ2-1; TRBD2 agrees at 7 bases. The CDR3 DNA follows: TGTGCCAGCAGGCCAACACGGGAGGCCACCTACAATGAGCAGTTCTTC. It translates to CASRPTREATYNEQFF.